This TCR beta chain was captured in a study of T-cell reconstitution after alpha-beta-depleted transplantation in children. Study results and caveats: Approximately two months post-transplant, alpha-beta T cells reportedly originated from several hundred expanded graft clones. Fresh T-cell production supplied most of the T-cell counts and diversity seen one year after transplant.

V lost 6 bases, J lost 7 bases, and 18 bases lay in between. Germline CDR1 SQVTM, CDR2 ANQGSEA. The CDR3 extends over 14 amino acids. Library preparation (for TCRbeta) was performed with unique molecular identifiers. A single record per CDR3 protein comes from TCRdb applying MiXCR to the PCR reads. The sample contains approximately 97,000 distinct CDR3 sequences, about 5.6% of which appear only once. This clonotype was seen ten or more times. Its antigen remains unknown. The chain uses TRBV29-1 and TRBJ1-4, with D tentatively TRBD1 (5 bases). This TCR came from a female patient aged 2-9 years who had a stem cell transplant for Fanconi anemia, so the T cells may come from the graft donor. Sequences were derived from PBMCs, mostly from graft donor cells, sampled 60 days after TCRalphabeta/CD19-depleted stem cell transplant. The CDR3: CSVDRRGEGEKLFF. Here the CDR3 DNA reads TGCAGCGTCGACCGGCGGGGGGAGGGTGAAAAACTGTTTTTT.